This T cell receptor (beta chain) derives from a study of blood T cells in healthy people across ages (dated by TCRdb to the mid-2010s). A note on the overall study: In model experiments, roughly one uniquely barcoded TCR beta cDNA molecule per two T cells was captured by template switching. To avoid experimental bias, donors of different ages were distributed randomly across sequencing lanes. Age-related changes in TCR beta repertoire diversity were measured in the study by deep sequencing normalized with unique cDNA molecular identifiers. Using the same blood draw, the study looked at two additional independent replicas of 1 million unique cDNA reads for two donors, one aged 18 to 30 and the other aged 80 or older. The donors were split into four age groups: young (average around 15 years), middle-aged (roughly 40), aged (approximately 59) and long-lived (under 90). What the research found in general, with its limitations: Since profiling was done on bulk unsorted PBMCs, naive and antigen-experienced compartments could not be conclusively compared. Estimates of total diversity based on one million sequenced T cells were regarded as lower bounds and as underestimates. Observed TCR beta diversity per million T cells fell roughly linearly with age, and a significant reduction was already apparent by age about 38. There was a strong correlation between observed TCR beta diversity and the percentage of naive T cells measured by flow cytometry. Compared with the aged group, the long-lived group had more naive CD4+ T cells, fewer expanded clones and increased TCR diversity, a pattern suggesting age selection. Because the CMV infection status of the donors was unknown, age-related changes in expanded clonotypes may potentially have been confounded.

Donors were 39 systemically healthy Caucasian individuals from Russia aged roughly 6 to 100 years. Each donor gave about 9.7 milliliters of peripheral blood, drawn into EDTA-treated Vacutainer tubes. Ficoll-Paque density-gradient centrifugation was used to isolate PBMCs, with at least 7 million per sample. Trizol reagent was used to extract total RNA from the PBMCs, yielding at least 6 micrograms per sample. For every donor, flow cytometry on a PBMC aliquot measured the percentage of naive CD45RAhigh/CD27high T cells. Receptor libraries were prepared by 5' RACE. Sequencing used an Illumina HiSeq 2500. The second PCR ran for roughly 7 to 11 cycles and used a J-beta primer mix along with a sample-barcoded 5' primer. Each TCR beta cDNA molecule received a unique molecular identifier from a template-switch 5' adaptor carrying 12 random nucleotides. At least 3 million CDR3-containing paired-end reads were obtained from each sample. First-strand cDNA synthesis was performed from all RNA using the Mint cDNA synthesis kit, with priming by a TRBC-specific oligonucleotide. Following uracil-DNA glycosylase treatment, all cDNA underwent a first 18-cycle PCR with the universal primers M1SS and BC2_uni_R. For the original study's pipeline: For normalization, 1 million high-quality reads, each with a distinct molecular identifier, were randomly selected from each sample. Reads sharing molecular identifiers were discarded rather than binned into consensus sequences. MiTCR, run with a Q25 quality threshold and the strictest error-elimination algorithm, handled CDR3 identification, clonotype clustering and error correction. Lower-bound total TCR beta diversity was estimated with a nonparametric unseen species model using Euler transformation. TCRdb passed the public sequencing reads through fastp at Q25 and MiXCR, retaining productive beta sequences. Rows are unified per CDR3 protein, each entry keeping the most common DNA and genes. V and J calls and clone size were set by TCRdb, not the authors. Recorded for this sample are about 690,000 distinct CDR3 sequences; around 43% of them occurred a single time. Roughly 30% of the sample is held by the ten biggest clonotypes.

The germline V gene (reference sequence) yields DFQATT for CDR1 and SNEGSKA for CDR2. V loses 5 bases of germline sequence and J loses 4 bases, and the interval between the two ends is 14 bases. The CDR3 numbers 13 residues from cysteine through phenylalanine. The retained sequence is limited to the CDR3, 39 bases, with the frame set at the first base. Of note for this clonotype: Its antigen is currently not known. No base-level quality is on record; no much larger clone is a single base apart.

This chain joins TRBV20-1 to TRBJ1-2; TRBD1 might be the D gene, on 5 matching bases. The source is a man aged 80 or over in good health. The source material was blood. The bases read TGCAGTGCTGACCGGGGACGGGGCTATGGCTACACCTTC. The resulting protein is CSADRGRGYGYTF.